This TCR beta chain was identified in a study of a mutant IDH1 vaccine in newly diagnosed glioma. Study context: Patients were given eight vaccinations, scheduled in weeks 1, 3, 5, 7, 11, 15, 19 and 23. Vaccination followed radiotherapy alone by 4-6 weeks, or accompanied temozolomide cycles. Overall study results and limits: Whatever changes occurred in top peripheral T cell clonotypes seemed unrelated to pseudoprogression.

Comment on this clone: As yet, its antigen is unknown.

Generated by immunoSEQ multiplex PCR, the TCRdb table keeps only in-frame clones and is missing some. The profile shows approximately 61,000 clones, 80% of them singletons. Time point denoted: week 11, during vaccination. Vaccinated patients received 300 ug of mutant IDH1 20-mer peptide per dose, with topical imiquimod. Tumors from donors were new WHO grade 3 or 4 IDH1-mutant astrocytomas with ATRX loss. The CDR3 spans 15 residues. The ends were cut back, 4 bases at V and 0 bases at J, with 10 bases in the middle. The germline V gene has CDR1 SGHRS and CDR2 YFSETQ. This chain connects TRBV5-1 to TRBJ1-4; the D gene is possibly TRBD1 (5 bases). The input for sequencing was PBMCs, taken from a glioma patient whose treatment included an IDH1 peptide vaccine. The source is a man aged 50 to 59 with glioma. CDR3: CASSPPGATNEKLFF. As DNA, the CDR3 is TGCGCCAGCAGCCCCCCGGGGGCAACTAATGAAAAACTGTTTTTT. The complete variable domain, with remaining parts taken from reference TRBV5-1 and TRBJ1-4, reads KAGVTQTPRYLIKTRGQQVTLSCSPISGHRSVSWYQQTPGQGLQFLFEYFSETQRNKGNFPGRFSGRQFSNSRSEMNVSTLELGDSALYLCASSPPGATNEKLFFGSGTQLSVL.